The clone carrying this T cell receptor (beta chain) was counted between two and nine times. This sample was included in a study of blood T cell repertoires in COVID-19. For the study at large: Samples came from the United States, Italy and Spain, spanning acute and convalescent COVID-19. PBMCs, B-cell-depleted T cells, or T cells provided the cDNA or gDNA that made up the material.

Clones were read by immunoSEQ multiplex PCR, and TCRdb kept only the in-frame ones, dropping some. This table holds about half a million clones, 75% to 90% found once. V was cut by 5 bases and J by 2 bases, with 13 bases left in between. Germline V gene lookup returns CDR1 LNHDA and CDR2 SQIVND (reference sequence). The CDR3 covers 15 residues. Clinical history reported by participants formed the basis on which cohorts were assigned. The TCR sequence derives from a woman aged 55-70 years who had recovered from COVID-19. The sequenced sample consisted of PBMCs or T cells enriched from blood (not recorded which). The rearrangement joins TRBV19 to TRBJ2-1; possibly TRBD2 for D (6 bases). CDR3 nucleotide sequence: TGTGCCAGTAGTCAGGAGGGCTATACCTACAATGAGCAGTTCTTC. It codes for CASSQEGYTYNEQFF. The complete variable domain, with remaining parts taken from reference TRBV19 and TRBJ2-1, reads DGGITQSPKYLFRKEGQNVTLSCEQNLNHDAMYWYRQDPGQGLRLIYYSQIVNDFQKGDIAEGYSVSREKKESFPLTVTSAQKNPTAFYLCASSQEGYTYNEQFFGPGTRLTVL.